This TCR beta chain is from a study of CD8 T cells in ankylosing spondylitis. Generation of TCR beta libraries employed quantitative 5'-RACE incorporating molecular barcodes. TCRdb fed the 5' RACE reads into MiXCR, producing one record per CDR3 protein. This sample yields over 600,000 distinct CDR3 sequences, of which around a fifth are seen a single time; under 20% belongs to the top ten. This CDR3 has 15 residues. In germline, CDR1 is SEHNR, CDR2 FQNEAQ (reference sequence). V was pared by 5 bases and J by 6 bases, with 7 bases of the junction left unmatched. A word on this clonotype: Its antigen is as yet unknown.

Study observations and caveats: A TCR beta motif made of eight highly homologous variants seemed typical of ankylosing spondylitis blood.

The sequence was collected from a male donor with ankylosing spondylitis. The chain recombines TRBV7-9 with TRBJ2-2; 9 bases line up with TRBD1. Sequencing used blood, either unsorted or a sorted T cell fraction (not recorded which). The CDR3 sequence: CASSIRDREPGELFF. The CDR3 bases are TGTGCCAGCAGCATCCGGGACAGGGAACCCGGGGAGCTGTTTTTT. The full variable domain, with the rest looked up from reference TRBV7-9 and TRBJ2-2, is DTGVSQNPRHKITKRGQNVTFRCDPISEHNRLYWYRQTLGQGPEFLTYFQNEAQLEKSRLLSDRFSAERPKGSFSTLEIQRTEQGDSAMYLCASSIRDREPGELFFGEGSRLTVL.